Following are 8 T cell receptor beta chains from one sample sequenced in a study of blood T cell repertoires in COVID-19. TCRdb's table, derived via immunoSEQ multiplex PCR, lists solely in-frame clones and lacks some. The sample has tens of thousands of clones, 75% to 85% seen once. Sequences were obtained from peripheral blood. The receptors here all came from a human donor in a cohort sampled during active COVID-19.

The genes are TRBV28 and TRBJ2-7; 7 bases are shared with TRBD2. V lost 7 bases to trimming and J lost 2 bases; unmatched junction nucleotides: 11. The germline gives CDR1 MDHEN, CDR2 SYDVKM. The CDR3 loop spans 15 amino acids. The CDR3 loop is CASNPGPSGTYEQYF. DNA of the CDR3: TGTGCCAGCAACCCAGGGCCTAGCGGAACCTACGAGCAGTACTTC. The variable domain in full, with the rest retrieved from reference TRBV28 and TRBJ2-7, is DVKVTQSSRYLVKRTGEKVFLECVQDMDHENMFWYRQDPGLGLRLIYFSYDVKMKEKGDIPEGYSVSREKKERFSLILESASTNQTSMYLCASNPGPSGTYEQYFGPGTRLTVT.

The V gene is TRBV27, the J gene TRBJ1-4; a weak D match, TRBD1 (6 bases). The CDR3 totals 12 residues. V was trimmed by 2 bases and J by 13 bases, leaving 11 bases between them. Germline CDR1 MNHEY, CDR2 SMNVEV (reference sequence). CDR3 region: CASSLLGQPLFF. CDR3 DNA sequence: TGTGCCAGCAGTTTACTGGGACAACCACTGTTTTTT.

The chain links TRBV6-5 to TRBJ2-7; 7 bases align to TRBD1. Germline loops: CDR1 MNHEY, CDR2 SVGAGI. The CDR3 extends over 14 amino acids. V lost 4 bases and J lost 5; bases outside the gene matches: 8. The CDR3 spells CASSSFEGADEQYF. CDR3 sequence (DNA): TGTGCCAGCAGTTCTTTTGAGGGGGCCGACGAGCAGTACTTC.

This clone was seen once. The genes are TRBV19 and TRBJ1-1; the D is unclear. V dropped 3 bases and J dropped 1 base, with 12 bases sitting between them. The CDR3 has 15 amino acids. Germline V gene lookup returns CDR1 LNHDA and CDR2 SQIVND (reference sequence). Here the CDR3 DNA reads TGTGCCAGTAGTATTACTCCCCCGGGGAACACTGAAGCTTTCTTT. Its protein product is CASSITPPGNTEAFF.

This chain joins TRBV28 and TRBJ1-5; no reliable D call. Germline assignment: CDR1 MDHEN and CDR2 SYDVKM. The length of the CDR3 is 16 residues. The ends were cut back, 3 bases at V and 1 base at J, with 13 bases in the middle. The CDR3: CASSLGGIISNQPQHF. The CDR3 DNA is TGTGCCAGCAGTTTGGGAGGGATTATCAGCAATCAGCCCCAGCATTTT.

The CDR3 nucleotides read TGCGCCAGCAGCTTGGAGGGCCCAGGGGGCGGGTATGGCTACACCTTC. Translation: CASSLEGPGGGYGYTF. The rearrangement uses TRBV5-1 and TRBJ1-2; TRBD1 agrees at 8 bases. The CDR3 loop spans 16 amino acids. Germline trimming cut 0 bases from V and 5 bases from J; bases unmatched to any gene: 9. CDR1 SGHRS and CDR2 YFSETQ come from the germline V gene.

This chain connects TRBV19 to TRBJ2-1; weak D call: TRBD1 (5 bases). CDR1 and CDR2 from the germline V gene are LNHDA and SQIVND (reference sequence). V shed 1 base and J shed 2 bases, with 12 bases lying between them. The CDR3 contains 16 residues. CDR3 sequence reads: CASSIALLDTYNEQFF. DNA of the CDR3: TGTGCCAGTAGTATAGCCCTACTGGACACCTACAATGAGCAGTTCTTC.

This clone was seen a few times. This chain joins TRBV12-3 or TRBV12-4 and TRBJ2-1; no reliable D call. This CDR3 has 11 residues. Trimming pared 7 bases from V and 9 bases from J, leaving 10 bases between. CDR3: CASKSSGEQFF. Here the CDR3 DNA reads TGTGCCAGCAAATCATCGGGTGAGCAGTTCTTC.